This TCR beta chain came from a study of T cell responses to AZD1222 COVID-19 vaccine. The study, taken as a whole, reports: Of spike-specific TCRs, nearly half reportedly target regions left unmutated in variants. Among vaccine-associated CD4 TCRs, coverage spanned spike, with dominance at 160-218 and 743-854. Spike-specific TCR breadth and depth rose after two AZD1222 doses.

The repertoire was sequenced with immunoSEQ multiplex PCR; TCRdb's copy has only in-frame clones and lacks some. This sample has some 56,000 clones, with roughly 88% found just once. Of note for this clone: Its specificity is not known.

Germline loops: CDR1 SEHNR, CDR2 FQNEAQ (reference sequence). This CDR3 has 15 amino acids. The trim removed 1 base at V and 6 bases at J, leaving 8 bases unmatched. The sample was peripheral blood, taken on day 0 of AZD1222 vaccination. The rearrangement joins TRBV7-9 to TRBJ2-7; 8 nucleotides agree with TRBD2. This TCR was recovered from an adult in good health. The CDR3 DNA sequence: TGTGCCAGCAGCTTAGGGGACGGGGGGGCCTCCGAGCAGTACTTC. This codes for CASSLGDGGASEQYF. The full variable domain, rest sourced from reference TRBV7-9 and TRBJ2-7, is DTGVSQNPRHKITKRGQNVTFRCDPISEHNRLYWYRQTLGQGPEFLTYFQNEAQLEKSRLLSDRFSAERPKGSFSTLEIQRTEQGDSAMYLCASSLGDGGASEQYFGPGTRLTVT.